The 29 T cell receptor beta chains reported below all come from one sample, sequenced in a study of blood T cell repertoires in COVID-19 (dated by TCRdb to 2020 to 2021). The receptor library was made with the immunoSEQ multiplex PCR assay. TCRdb limited this immuneACCESS table to in-frame rearrangements with V and J called. A share of clones is missing; checked studies link under half to unresolved V genes, and the rest is unexplained. The sample profile shows about 97,000 clones; about 85% of them were found once. The ten largest clones take up roughly 4.4% of the sample. Sequenced material: peripheral blood. The source is a man aged 60 to 75 with acute or convalescent COVID-19.

The CDR3 DNA sequence: TGTGCCAGTAGTATGGACAGGGGAGGATCTCAGCCCCAGCATTTT. This sequence encodes CASSMDRGGSQPQHF. The chain combines TRBV19 with TRBJ1-5, with 9 bases identical to TRBD1. Germline CDR1 reads LNHDA; CDR2 reads SQIVND (reference sequence). V lost 3 bases, J lost 6 bases, and 6 bases stayed unmatched. CDR3 size: 15 residues.

This clone came up many times. The chain employs TRBV19 and TRBJ2-1; TRBD2 matches 8 bases. This CDR3 has 12 amino acids. V was clipped by 6 bases and J by 7 bases; unmatched bases: 2. The germline gives CDR1 LNHDA, CDR2 SQIVND (reference sequence). Here the CDR3 DNA reads TGTGCCAGTAGACGCGGGGGGAATGAGCAGTTCTTC. It translates to CASRRGGNEQFF.

This clone was seen repeatedly, ten times or more. In DNA, the CDR3 is TGTGCCAGCAGCGGACAGTACGATGGGCCCCAGCATTTT. This gives the protein CASSGQYDGPQHF. The chain couples TRBV14 to TRBJ1-5; the D gene is possibly TRBD1 (6 bases). Trimming stripped 5 bases from V and 9 bases from J, with 14 bases between. Germline V gene lookup returns CDR1 SGHDN and CDR2 FVKESK. This CDR3 has 13 amino acids.

This clone is a singleton in its sample. This rearrangement joins TRBV29-1 to TRBJ1-1; D not certain. Trimming left V 5 bases short and J 2 bases short, with 6 bases between. This CDR3 has 11 residues. Looked up from germline, CDR1 is SQVTM and CDR2 is ANQGSEA. CDR3: CSVRVNTEAFF. The DNA for the CDR3 is TGCAGCGTTCGGGTCAACACTGAAGCTTTCTTT.

This chain uses TRBV4-1 with TRBJ2-4; 11 positions match TRBD2. The CDR3 has 20 amino acids. CDR1 is MGHRA, CDR2 YSYEKL, per germline. Unmatched junction bases numbered 11, after V lost 0 bases and J lost 1 base. CDR3 in amino acids: CASSQDPLAGGRLAKNIQYF. CDR3 in DNA: TGCGCCAGCAGCCAAGATCCCCTAGCGGGAGGACGCCTGGCCAAAAACATTCAGTACTTC.

V and J are TRBV14 and TRBJ1-2; D is perhaps TRBD1 (5 bases). This CDR3 comprises 13 residues. V dropped 3 bases and J dropped 5 bases, with 10 bases sitting between them. The germline CDR1 and CDR2 sequences are SGHDN and FVKESK. In nucleotides, the CDR3 is TGTGCCAGCAGCCAGGGGGGGAGGTATGGCTACACCTTC. It codes for CASSQGGRYGYTF.

This chain links TRBV19 with TRBJ2-2, with 12 bases fitting TRBD1. Germline-derived CDR1 and CDR2 are LNHDA and SQIVND (reference sequence). The CDR3 loop spans 18 amino acids. V trimming: 5 bases; J trimming: 4 bases; junction bases outside the gene matches: 11. In DNA, the CDR3 is TGTGCCAGTAGTCGAACCGGGACAGGGGGCGCGAGCACCGGGGAGCTGTTTTTT. Translated, it gives CASSRTGTGGASTGELFF.

As to this clone: One junction end disagrees with the germline gene, perhaps due to a read error. The rearrangement joins TRBV12-3 or TRBV12-4 to TRBJ2-7, with 10 bases lining up with TRBD1. This CDR3 is built from 11 residues. The CDR3 nucleotides read TGTGCCAGCAGCGCCGGGACAGGGGATGTCTTC. Residues: CASSAGTGDVF.

This clone came up once. J is TRBJ1-5 and V is TRBV5-6, with TRBD1 matching over 10 bases. The CDR3 totals 16 residues. From germline, CDR1 is SGHDT and CDR2 YYEEEE. After removal of 4 bases from V and 4 bases from J, the junction contained 8 bases not matched to a gene. The CDR3 DNA reads TGTGCCAGCAGCGGGGGACAGGGGTCCCTAAATCAGCCCCAGCATTTT. It codes for CASSGGQGSLNQPQHF.

The chain employs TRBV6-4 and TRBJ1-1; D unclear. From germline, CDR1 is MRHNA and CDR2 SNTAGT. V lost 5 bases to trimming and J lost 4 bases, with 11 bases between them. There are 13 residues in the CDR3. This CDR3 reads CASSHTHLTEAFF. For the CDR3, the DNA is TGTGCCAGCAGTCATACACATCTCACTGAAGCTTTCTTT.

V usage is TRBV6-5 and J usage is TRBJ1-2; 7 bases map to TRBD1. This CDR3 spans 14 amino acids. Per the germline V gene, CDR1 is MNHEY and CDR2 is SVGAGI. The trim removed 5 bases at V and 4 bases at J, leaving 7 bases unmatched. The CDR3 spells CASSTDRDGYGYTF. CDR3 in DNA: TGTGCCAGCAGTACTGACAGGGATGGCTATGGCTACACCTTC.

This chain joins TRBV6-6 and TRBJ2-5; D might be TRBD1 (6 bases). Germline V gives CDR1 MNHNY, CDR2 SVGAGI (reference sequence). Trimming removed 5 bases at V and 2 bases at J, with 18 bases between. CDR3 length: 16 residues. The CDR3 DNA is TGTGCCAGCAGTAACCCTAAGGGGGTGGGGCAAGAGACCCAGTACTTC. Its translation is CASSNPKGVGQETQYF.

The CDR3 DNA is TGTGCCAGCAGTGAAGGCTTCATCTTTCGGGGAAATCAGCCCCAGCATTTT. It encodes CASSEGFIFRGNQPQHF. This chain connects TRBV2 to TRBJ1-5, with D uncertain. The CDR3 covers 17 residues. The V gene lost 1 base and the J gene lost 4 bases, with 17 bases spanning the gap. CDR1 is SNHLY, CDR2 FYNNEI, per germline.

This sequence joins TRBV9 and TRBJ2-5; the match to TRBD2 covers 9 bases. Germline V gene sequence: CDR1 SGDLS, CDR2 YYNGEE. The V segment lost 2 bases and the J segment 0 bases; nucleotides outside the gene matches: 5. The CDR3 has 16 residues. CDR3 in amino acids: CASSVTAGGYQETQYF. CDR3 nucleotide sequence: TGTGCCAGCAGCGTCACGGCGGGGGGGTACCAAGAGACCCAGTACTTC.

In this sample, this clone turned up a few times. The chain is built from TRBV21-1 and TRBJ1-1; the DNA was not used to check the table's D call, TRBD1. TRBV21-1 represents a pseudogene. The CDR3 totals 16 residues. The chain's CDR3 is CAGPTGEPSGNTEAFF. CDR3 DNA sequence: TGTGCCGGCCCGACAGGGGAACCTTCTGGGAACACTGAAGCTTTCTTT.

The chain carries TRBV7-2 and TRBJ1-1; D gene ambiguous. V was trimmed by 8 bases and J by 2 bases, leaving 15 bases between them. The CDR3 is 14 residues long. Per germline, CDR1 SGHTA and CDR2 FQGNSA. The CDR3 spells CASSTERPNTEAFF. Here the CDR3 DNA reads TGTGCCAGCTCAACAGAAAGGCCCAACACTGAAGCTTTCTTT.

The chain has TRBV6-4 and TRBJ1-2, with a possible D match to TRBD1 (5 bases). Germline CDR1 MRHNA, CDR2 SNTAGT. V was pared by 2 bases and J by 7 bases, with 8 bases between. The CDR3 loop spans 12 amino acids. CDR3 in DNA: TGTGCCAGCAGTGACAGGGGAGGTGGCTACACCTTC. Protein product: CASSDRGGGYTF.

The V gene is TRBV12-5, the J gene TRBJ2-3; maybe TRBD1 (6 bases). V was shortened by 5 bases and J by 4 bases, with 16 bases between the two germline ends. Germline values: CDR1 LGHNT, CDR2 FRNRAP. CDR3 length equals 15 residues. This CDR3 is CASGPNIQGADTQYF. Here the CDR3 DNA reads TGTGCTAGTGGTCCGAATATACAGGGCGCAGATACGCAGTATTTT.

This rearrangement joins TRBV6-5 to TRBJ1-1; 9 bases align to TRBD1. The germline V gene encodes CDR1 MNHEY and CDR2 SVGAGI. CDR3 size: 15 residues. Germline trimming cut 6 bases from V and 0 bases from J; bases unmatched to any gene: 5. The CDR3 protein is CASRMTGGMNTEAFF. The CDR3 nucleotides are TGTGCCAGCAGGATGACAGGGGGGATGAACACTGAAGCTTTCTTT.

This chain connects TRBV3-1 (or the pseudogene TRBV3-2) to TRBJ2-7; D unclear. Germline V lookup: CDR1 LGHDT, CDR2 YNNKEL (reference sequence). V lost 0 bases to trimming and J lost 3 bases, with 3 bases between them. The CDR3 is 12 residues long. In nucleotides, the CDR3 is TGTGCCAGCAGCCAAGACAGCTACGAGCAGTACTTC. This translates into CASSQDSYEQYF.

In this sample, this clone turned up once. The chain is built from TRBV4-3 and TRBJ1-1; perhaps TRBD1 as D (6 bases). Germline-derived CDR1 and CDR2 are LGHNA and YSLEER. This CDR3 comprises 14 residues. V lost 0 bases and J lost 1, with 6 bases in between. In nucleotides, the CDR3 is TGCGCCAGCAGCCAAGACAGGGGGAACACTGAAGCTTTCTTT. This translates into CASSQDRGNTEAFF.

The chain links TRBV19 to TRBJ1-4, with 10 positions matching TRBD1. There are 16 residues in the CDR3. The V segment lost 6 bases and the J segment 0 bases; nucleotides outside the gene matches: 4. In germline, CDR1 is LNHDA, CDR2 SQIVND (reference sequence). Here the CDR3 DNA reads TGTGCCAGTAGACCCGGGACAGGGGCAACTAATGAAAAACTGTTTTTT. It encodes CASRPGTGATNEKLFF.

This chain connects TRBV5-1 to TRBJ2-2; possible D gene TRBD1, 7 bases. Germline V lookup: CDR1 SGHRS, CDR2 YFSETQ. This CDR3 is 16 amino acids long. V lost 4 bases and J lost 8, with 21 bases in between. DNA of the CDR3: TGCGCCAGCAGCCCGACCTCCTCGACAGGGAGGGGGGAGCTGTTTTTT. Translated: CASSPTSSTGRGELFF.

This sequence joins TRBV6-2 or TRBV6-3 and TRBJ2-2; tentatively, D is TRBD2 (5 bases). The germline gives CDR1 MNHEY, CDR2 SVGEGT. With 0 bases removed from V and 3 bases from J, the gap between germline ends came to 11 bases. This CDR3 has 16 residues. The CDR3 loop reads CASSYSLAMYTGELFF. As DNA, the CDR3 is TGTGCCAGCAGTTACTCTCTAGCCATGTACACCGGGGAGCTGTTTTTT.

The chain recombines TRBV7-2 with TRBJ2-1, with 9 bases that match TRBD1. With 2 bases clipped from V and 6 bases from J, the junction kept 5 bases outside the gene matches. The CDR3 contains 15 residues. Looked up from germline, CDR1 is SGHTA and CDR2 is FQGNSA. For the CDR3, the DNA is TGTGCCAGCAGCTTATGGGACAGGGAATTCAATGAGCAGTTCTTC. Its translation: CASSLWDREFNEQFF.

This clone was picked up one time. This chain uses TRBV6-1 with TRBJ2-2, with 14 bases that match TRBD2. Germline trimming cut 4 bases from V and 2 bases from J; bases unmatched to any gene: 3. The CDR3 covers 17 residues. The V gene's germline CDR1 is MNHNS and CDR2 SASEGT. For the CDR3, the DNA is TGTGCCAGCAGTGTGGGACTAGCGGGGGCCAACACCGGGGAGCTGTTTTTT. This sequence encodes CASSVGLAGANTGELFF.

This clone has only a few counts. This chain uses TRBV28 with TRBJ1-5; the match to TRBD1 covers 9 bases. The length of the CDR3 is 14 residues. V was pared by 5 bases and J by 4 bases, with 3 bases of the junction left unmatched. The germline V gene has CDR1 MDHEN and CDR2 SYDVKM. The CDR3 nucleotides are TGTGCCAGCAGTGAAGGACAGGGGAATCAGCCCCAGCATTTT. This sequence encodes CASSEGQGNQPQHF.

This clone came up a few times. This chain connects TRBV6-5 to TRBJ1-1, with D perhaps TRBD1 (6 bases). Germline values: CDR1 MNHEY, CDR2 SVGAGI. Trimming left V 4 bases short and J 4 bases short, with 13 bases between. The CDR3 contains 14 residues. The CDR3: CASSWYQGSTEAFF. CDR3 DNA: TGTGCCAGCAGTTGGTACCAGGGGTCCACTGAAGCTTTCTTT.

The CDR3 loop reads CASSPKSNQPQHF. DNA for the CDR3: TGTGCCAGCAGTCCTAAGAGCAATCAGCCCCAGCATTTT. The rearrangement joins TRBV6-1 to TRBJ1-5; the D is unclear. The CDR3 runs to 13 residues. The ends were cut back, 5 bases at V and 1 base at J, with 6 bases in the middle. Germline CDR1 is MNHNS and CDR2 is SASEGT.